The rows below give T cell receptor beta chains drawn from one sample of a study of PD-L1 blockade in urothelial cancer. Data came from immunoSEQ multiplex PCR; TCRdb stores just in-frame clones and leaves some out. Here the sample spans around 100,000 clones, 85% to 95% being singletons. The material sequenced was PBMCs, taken around atezolizumab (anti-PD-L1) treatment. Receptors originate from a man aged 55-75 years with urothelial cancer. The CDR3 runs from the conserved cysteine through the conserved F or W. A D gene is named only where the DNA matches it firmly. Clone sizes are given selectively: once, few, many, or a class where the clone is expanded.

CDR3aa: CASSVDHGVTDTQYF; CDR3nt: TGTGCCAGCAGCGTAGACCACGGGGTCACAGATACGCAGTATTTT; v_gene: TRBV9; d_gene: NA; abundance: once; j_gene: TRBJ2-3
CDR3aa: CSVEHNRQETQYF; CDR3nt: TGCAGCGTTGAGCACAACCGCCAAGAGACCCAGTACTTC; v_gene: TRBV29-1; d_gene: NA; abundance: NA; j_gene: TRBJ2-5
CDR3aa: CASSSTTSGRAGSKNIQYF; CDR3nt: TGCGCCAGCAGCTCCACGACTAGCGGGAGGGCCGGGTCCAAAAACATTCAGTACTTC; v_gene: TRBV5-1; d_gene: TRBD2; abundance: few; j_gene: TRBJ2-4
CDR3aa: CAWSVITGETQYF; CDR3nt: TGTGCCTGGAGTGTAATTACCGGAGAGACCCAGTACTTC; v_gene: TRBV30; d_gene: NA; abundance: once; j_gene: TRBJ2-5
CDR3aa: CASSLAGADTQYF; CDR3nt: TGTGCCAGCAGCTTAGCAGGGGCAGATACGCAGTATTTT; v_gene: TRBV5-4; d_gene: NA; abundance: NA; j_gene: TRBJ2-3
CDR3aa: CASSSHVTSGGADTQYF; CDR3nt: TGTGCCAGCAGCTCCCATGTTACTAGCGGGGGGGCAGATACGCAGTATTTT; v_gene: TRBV7-2; d_gene: TRBD2; abundance: NA; j_gene: TRBJ2-3
CDR3aa: CASSLDRAYNEQYF; CDR3nt: TGCGCCAGCAGCTTGGACAGGGCCTACAACGAGCAGTACTTC; v_gene: TRBV5-1; d_gene: NA; abundance: once; j_gene: TRBJ2-7
CDR3aa: CAIRTSGVYTEQFF; CDR3nt: TGTGCCATCAGGACTAGCGGGGTCTATACTGAGCAGTTCTTC; v_gene: TRBV10-3; d_gene: TRBD2; abundance: NA; j_gene: TRBJ2-1
CDR3aa: CASSEGLAGPPQYF; CDR3nt: TGTGCCAGCAGCGAGGGACTAGCGGGCCCGCCCCAGTACTTC; v_gene: TRBV9; d_gene: TRBD2; abundance: NA; j_gene: TRBJ2-5
CDR3aa: CASSPSQGFQSYNEQFF; CDR3nt: TGTGCCAGCTCACCATCCCAGGGATTTCAGTCCTACAATGAGCAGTTCTTC; v_gene: TRBV18; d_gene: NA; abundance: NA; j_gene: TRBJ2-1
CDR3aa: CASGPGTGTFGEQYF; CDR3nt: TGTGCCAGCGGACCCGGGACAGGGACATTCGGAGAGCAGTACTTC; v_gene: TRBV11-2; d_gene: TRBD1; abundance: NA; j_gene: TRBJ2-7
CDR3aa: CASSVTGISETQYF; CDR3nt: TGCGCCAGCAGCGTAACAGGGATCAGCGAGACCCAGTACTTC; v_gene: TRBV5-1; d_gene: NA; abundance: NA; j_gene: TRBJ2-5
CDR3aa: CASSLGGRDEQFF; CDR3nt: TGTGCCAGCAGCTTAGGCGGGAGGGATGAGCAGTTCTTC; v_gene: TRBV5-4; d_gene: TRBD2; abundance: NA; j_gene: TRBJ2-1
CDR3aa: CASTRDRGLYEQFF; CDR3nt: TGTGCCAGCACCCGGGACAGGGGGCTTTATGAGCAGTTCTTC; v_gene: TRBV2; d_gene: TRBD1; abundance: NA; j_gene: TRBJ2-1
CDR3aa: CASSLGRLAPQETQYF; CDR3nt: TGTGCCAGCAGCTTAGGAAGACTAGCGCCGCAAGAGACCCAGTACTTC; v_gene: TRBV11-2; d_gene: TRBD2; abundance: few; j_gene: TRBJ2-5
CDR3aa: CASSPRPEQYF; CDR3nt: TGTGCCAGCAGTCCCCGTCCCGAGCAGTACTTC; v_gene: TRBV6-1; d_gene: NA; abundance: NA; j_gene: TRBJ2-7
CDR3aa: CASSQGPASGGGTYEQYF; CDR3nt: TGCGCCAGCAGCCAAGGCCCAGCTAGCGGGGGGGGAACCTACGAGCAGTACTTC; v_gene: TRBV4-3; d_gene: TRBD2; abundance: once; j_gene: TRBJ2-7
CDR3aa: CASGLTGPTEAFF; CDR3nt: TGTGCCAGCGGCTTGACAGGGCCCACTGAAGCTTTCTTT; v_gene: TRBV6-5; d_gene: TRBD1; abundance: NA; j_gene: TRBJ1-1
CDR3aa: CAISEGQVGKTQYF; CDR3nt: TGTGCCATCAGTGAGGGACAGGTAGGGAAGACCCAGTACTTC; v_gene: TRBV10-3; d_gene: TRBD1; abundance: few; j_gene: TRBJ2-5
CDR3aa: CAWSRAGQGDEKLFF; CDR3nt: TGTGCCTGGAGTCGCGCGGGCCAGGGGGACGAAAAACTGTTTTTT; v_gene: TRBV30; d_gene: TRBD1; abundance: NA; j_gene: TRBJ1-4
CDR3aa: CASSRLAGPTGELFF; CDR3nt: TGTGCCAGTTCCCGACTAGCGGGGCCCACCGGGGAGCTGTTTTTT; v_gene: TRBV19; d_gene: TRBD2; abundance: NA; j_gene: TRBJ2-2
CDR3aa: CASSSDRANQPQHF; CDR3nt: TGTGCCAGTAGTTCTGACAGGGCCAATCAGCCCCAGCATTTT; v_gene: TRBV19; d_gene: TRBD1; abundance: NA; j_gene: TRBJ1-5
CDR3aa: CASSVSGSGELFF; CDR3nt: TGCGCCAGCAGTGTCAGCGGGAGCGGGGAGCTGTTTTTT; v_gene: TRBV10-1; d_gene: TRBD2; abundance: few; j_gene: TRBJ2-2
CDR3aa: CASSLDRVPGELFF; CDR3nt: TGTGCCAGCAGCTTAGACAGGGTACCCGGGGAGCTGTTTTTT; v_gene: TRBV7-2; d_gene: NA; abundance: NA; j_gene: TRBJ2-2
CDR3aa: CASSTTGGNQPQHF; CDR3nt: TGTGCCAGTAGTACCACGGGGGGGAATCAGCCCCAGCATTTT; v_gene: TRBV19; d_gene: NA; abundance: NA; j_gene: TRBJ1-5
CDR3aa: CSASIREKLFF; CDR3nt: TGCAGTGCTAGTATCAGGGAAAAACTGTTTTTT; v_gene: TRBV20-1; d_gene: NA; abundance: NA; j_gene: TRBJ1-4
CDR3aa: CASSLGRTGDDEQYF; CDR3nt: TGCGCCAGCAGCTTGGGGCGCACAGGTGATGACGAGCAGTACTTC; v_gene: TRBV5-1; d_gene: NA; abundance: NA; j_gene: TRBJ2-7
CDR3aa: CAISVDRDEQYF; CDR3nt: TGTGCCATCAGTGTCGACAGGGACGAGCAGTACTTC; v_gene: TRBV10-3; d_gene: TRBD1; abundance: NA; j_gene: TRBJ2-7
CDR3aa: CASARQASYEQYF; CDR3nt: TGTGCCAGCGCCAGACAGGCCTCCTACGAGCAGTACTTC; v_gene: TRBV2; d_gene: NA; abundance: NA; j_gene: TRBJ2-7
CDR3aa: CAWSPGEGYEQYF; CDR3nt: TGTGCCTGGAGTCCAGGGGAAGGGTACGAGCAGTACTTC; v_gene: TRBV30; d_gene: NA; abundance: NA; j_gene: TRBJ2-7
CDR3aa: CASSFGAGNNEQFF; CDR3nt: TGTGCCAGCAGCTTTGGAGCGGGTAACAATGAGCAGTTCTTC; v_gene: TRBV7-2; d_gene: NA; abundance: NA; j_gene: TRBJ2-1
CDR3aa: CASSPESEGWDEQFF; CDR3nt: TGCGCCAGCAGCCCGGAATCTGAGGGATGGGATGAGCAGTTCTTC; v_gene: TRBV5-1; d_gene: NA; abundance: NA; j_gene: TRBJ2-1
CDR3aa: CASSVAPSGGVTDTQYF; CDR3nt: TGTGCCAGCAGCGTAGCTCCTAGCGGGGGGGTCACAGATACGCAGTATTTT; v_gene: TRBV9; d_gene: TRBD2; abundance: NA; j_gene: TRBJ2-3
CDR3aa: CASRQRPGTQGPMGGYF; CDR3nt: TGTGCCAGCAGACAAAGACCCGGGACCCAAGGACCGATGGGGGGGTACTTC; v_gene: TRBV7-3; d_gene: NA; abundance: NA; j_gene: TRBJ2-5
CDR3aa: CASSPGGERGGWDGYTF; CDR3nt: TGCGCCAGCAGCCCTGGGGGCGAAAGGGGGGGATGGGATGGCTACACCTTC; v_gene: TRBV4-3; d_gene: NA; abundance: NA; j_gene: TRBJ1-2
CDR3aa: CSVVIPGRDTIYF; CDR3nt: TGCAGCGTCGTCATTCCTGGGAGGGACACCATATATTTT; v_gene: TRBV29-1; d_gene: NA; abundance: once; j_gene: TRBJ1-3
CDR3aa: CASSFPDLGGTQYF; CDR3nt: TGTGCCAGCAGTTTCCCTGACCTGGGGGGGACCCAGTACTTC; v_gene: TRBV28; d_gene: NA; abundance: NA; j_gene: TRBJ2-5
CDR3aa: CAISRAGGNEQFF; CDR3nt: TGTGCCATCAGCAGAGCGGGGGGGAATGAGCAGTTCTTC; v_gene: TRBV10-3; d_gene: TRBD2; abundance: NA; j_gene: TRBJ2-1
CDR3aa: CASSTRDGLNTGELFF; CDR3nt: TGTGCCAGCAGCACCCGGGACGGACTAAACACCGGGGAGCTGTTTTTT; v_gene: TRBV4-2; d_gene: NA; abundance: NA; j_gene: TRBJ2-2
CDR3aa: CASRKTGAGNTIYF; CDR3nt: TGTGCCAGCAGAAAGACAGGGGCTGGAAACACCATATATTTT; v_gene: TRBV6-5; d_gene: TRBD1; abundance: once; j_gene: TRBJ1-3
CDR3aa: CASSPQGGNTEAFF; CDR3nt: TGCGCCAGCAGCCCACAGGGGGGGAACACTGAAGCTTTCTTT; v_gene: TRBV5-1; d_gene: TRBD1; abundance: once; j_gene: TRBJ1-1
CDR3aa: CASSLAPSTGDEQYF; CDR3nt: TGTGCCAGCAGCTTAGCCCCCTCGACAGGGGACGAGCAGTACTTC; v_gene: TRBV11-2; d_gene: TRBD1; abundance: NA; j_gene: TRBJ2-7
CDR3aa: CASSQVLSGFGSPLHF; CDR3nt: TGCGCCAGCAGCCAAGTGTTGTCAGGGTTCGGTTCACCCCTCCACTTT; v_gene: TRBV4-1; d_gene: NA; abundance: NA; j_gene: TRBJ1-6
CDR3aa: CASSLKTRGEQFF; CDR3nt: TGTGCCAGCAGCTTAAAGACTAGGGGAGAGCAGTTCTTC; v_gene: TRBV7-3; d_gene: NA; abundance: NA; j_gene: TRBJ2-1
CDR3aa: CASSVASSETQYF; CDR3nt: TGTGCCAGCAGCGTCGCGAGTTCGGAGACCCAGTACTTC; v_gene: TRBV9; d_gene: NA; abundance: NA; j_gene: TRBJ2-5
CDR3aa: CATTSGAVGTDTQYF; CDR3nt: TGTGCCACCACCTCCGGAGCGGTCGGCACAGATACGCAGTATTTT; v_gene: TRBV28; d_gene: NA; abundance: NA; j_gene: TRBJ2-3
CDR3aa: CASSPIAGGTGNTIYF; CDR3nt: TGTGCCAGCTCACCCATCGCCGGGGGAACTGGAAACACCATATATTTT; v_gene: TRBV18; d_gene: NA; abundance: NA; j_gene: TRBJ1-3
CDR3aa: CAWSASRRGPEETQYF; CDR3nt: TGTGCCTGGAGCGCATCAAGGCGCGGGCCCGAAGAGACCCAGTACTTC; v_gene: TRBV30; d_gene: NA; abundance: NA; j_gene: TRBJ2-5
CDR3aa: CASSQEFWGLGTDTQYF; CDR3nt: TGCGCCAGCAGCCAAGAATTTTGGGGGCTGGGCACAGATACGCAGTATTTT; v_gene: TRBV4-3; d_gene: NA; abundance: NA; j_gene: TRBJ2-3
CDR3aa: CASRAGLSNTGELFF; CDR3nt: TGCGCCAGCAGAGCGGGACTATCAAACACCGGGGAGCTGTTTTTT; v_gene: TRBV10-1; d_gene: TRBD2; abundance: NA; j_gene: TRBJ2-2
CDR3aa: CASSQVPGTSGRDTQYF; CDR3nt: TGTGCCAGCAGCCAAGTCCCCGGGACTAGCGGGAGGGATACGCAGTATTTT; v_gene: TRBV4-2; d_gene: TRBD2; abundance: NA; j_gene: TRBJ2-3
CDR3aa: CASSSGLFGDRDGDEQYF; CDR3nt: TGTGCCAGCAGCTCGGGCCTCTTTGGGGACAGGGATGGGGACGAGCAGTACTTC; v_gene: TRBV5-5; d_gene: TRBD1; abundance: NA; j_gene: TRBJ2-7